This record covers a single T cell receptor (beta chain). Its antigen is not known. This entry is derived from a study of chemoradiotherapy in HPV16-positive cancers. The V and J ends lost 1 base and 2 bases respectively, with 16 bases between them. Germline CDR1 and CDR2: SQVTM and ANQGSEA. This CDR3 has 16 residues. Findings and caveats of the study: HPV-responsive T-cell expansion during chemoradiotherapy was linked to improved recurrence-free survival in HPV16-positive patients. During treatment, candidate HPV-specific clones and E7-related motifs expanded in tumor.

Repeated repertoire sampling spanned the course of chemoradiotherapy. TCRdb's table, derived via immunoSEQ multiplex PCR, lists solely in-frame clones and lacks some. The sample holds approximately 27,000 clones, roughly 84% seen once. The sample here was blood, taken from a patient who underwent chemoradiotherapy. This clonotype was obtained from a human donor with HPV-associated anogenital cancer. The chain has TRBV29-1 and TRBJ2-3; D is tentatively TRBD1 or TRBD2 (6 bases each). As DNA, the CDR3 is TGCAGCGTTGAAGGTTTCGGGGGCCTTAACACAGATACGCAGTATTTT. It is translated as CSVEGFGGLNTDTQYF.